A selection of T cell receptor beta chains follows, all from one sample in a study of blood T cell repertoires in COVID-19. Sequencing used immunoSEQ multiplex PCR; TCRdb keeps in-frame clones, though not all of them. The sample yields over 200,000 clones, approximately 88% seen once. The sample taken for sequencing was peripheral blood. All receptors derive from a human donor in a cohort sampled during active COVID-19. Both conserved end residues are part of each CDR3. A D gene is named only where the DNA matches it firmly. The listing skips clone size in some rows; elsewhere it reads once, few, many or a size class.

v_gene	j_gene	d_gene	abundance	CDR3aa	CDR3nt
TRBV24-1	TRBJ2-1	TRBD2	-	CATSDRPSGGTNEQFF	TGTGCCACCAGTGACCGCCCTAGCGGGGGGACCAATGAGCAGTTCTTC
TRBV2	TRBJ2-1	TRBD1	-	CASNTRDRANEQFF	TGTGCCAGCAACACCCGGGACAGGGCGAATGAGCAGTTCTTC
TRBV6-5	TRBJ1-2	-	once	CASSTGGFYGYTF	TGTGCCAGCAGTACTGGGGGCTTCTATGGCTACACCTTC
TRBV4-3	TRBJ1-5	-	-	CASSQNSGESQHF	TGCGCCAGCAGCCAAAACTCAGGGGAAAGCCAGCATTTT
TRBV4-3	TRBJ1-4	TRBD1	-	CASSQEWQGGLGLFF	TGCGCCAGCAGCCAAGAGTGGCAGGGGGGCTTGGGACTGTTTTTT
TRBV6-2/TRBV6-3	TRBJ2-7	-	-	CASSYEGKGTYEQYF	TGTGCCAGCAGTTACGAGGGCAAGGGCACCTACGAGCAGTACTTC
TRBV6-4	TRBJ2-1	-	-	CASSEDSSYNEQFF	TGTGCCAGCAGTGAAGACAGCTCCTACAATGAGCAGTTCTTC
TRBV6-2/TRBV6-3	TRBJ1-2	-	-	CASSHTGDPYGYTF	TGTGCCAGCAGTCATACGGGGGACCCCTATGGCTACACCTTC
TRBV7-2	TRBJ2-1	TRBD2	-	CASSPGLAGGPSPYNEQFF	TGTGCCAGCAGCCCAGGACTAGCGGGGGGGCCTTCTCCCTACAATGAGCAGTTCTTC
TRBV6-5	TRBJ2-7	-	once	CASSLFYEQYF	TGTGCCAGCAGCCTATTCTACGAGCAGTACTTC
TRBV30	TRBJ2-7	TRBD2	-	CAWQAASGTSYEQYF	TGTGCCTGGCAAGCCGCTAGCGGGACCTCCTACGAGCAGTACTTC
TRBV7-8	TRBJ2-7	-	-	CASSFGGLYEQYF	TGTGCCAGCAGCTTTGGGGGACTCTACGAGCAGTACTTC
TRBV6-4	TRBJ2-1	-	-	CASRGSGREEEQFF	TGTGCCAGCAGAGGTTCGGGGCGGGAAGAGGAGCAGTTCTTC
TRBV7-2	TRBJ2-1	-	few	CASSLARLSYNEQFF	TGTGCCAGCAGCTTAGCAAGACTATCCTACAATGAGCAGTTCTTC
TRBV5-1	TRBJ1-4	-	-	CASSRGGGEKLFF	TGCGCCAGCAGCCGGGGTGGTGGTGAAAAACTGTTTTTT
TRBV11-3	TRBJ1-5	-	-	CASSFGRSSPADSNQPQHF	TGTGCCAGCAGCTTTGGGCGATCTTCGCCTGCCGATAGCAATCAGCCCCAGCATTTT
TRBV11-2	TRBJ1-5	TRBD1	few	CASSLTTGDQPQHF	TGTGCCAGCAGCCTTACAACAGGGGATCAGCCCCAGCATTTT
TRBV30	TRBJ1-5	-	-	CAWSVLRAQPQHF	TGTGCCTGGAGTGTACTGAGGGCCCAGCCCCAGCATTTT
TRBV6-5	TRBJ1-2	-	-	CASTSRRGGYGYTF	TGTGCCAGCACCTCCCGGAGGGGAGGCTATGGCTACACCTTC
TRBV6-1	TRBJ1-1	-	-	CASSELRDTEAFF	TGTGCCAGCAGTGAACTGAGAGACACTGAAGCTTTCTTT
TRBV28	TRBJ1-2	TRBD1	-	CASSKLTGGADGYTF	TGTGCCAGCAGTAAACTGACAGGGGGCGCGGATGGCTACACCTTC
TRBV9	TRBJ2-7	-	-	CASKCGGERGYEQYF	TGTGCCAGCAAGTGCGGCGGGGAGAGGGGCTACGAGCAGTACTTC
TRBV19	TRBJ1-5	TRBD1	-	CASRKNRGSNQPQHF	TGTGCCAGTAGGAAAAACAGGGGAAGCAATCAGCCCCAGCATTTT
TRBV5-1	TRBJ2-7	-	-	CASSSGNTNEQYF	TGCGCCAGCAGCTCCGGTAATACGAATGAGCAGTACTTC
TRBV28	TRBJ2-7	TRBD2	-	CASSLYSGIRSGEQYF	TGTGCCAGCAGTTTATATAGCGGGATTCGGTCGGGCGAGCAGTACTTC